Each of the 6 T cell receptor beta chains below was sequenced from the same sample in a study of graft-versus-host responses after intestinal transplantation. TCRdb's table, derived via immunoSEQ multiplex PCR, lists solely in-frame clones and lacks some. The data contain around 37,000 clones, around four fifths of them singletons. The sequenced sample was PBMCs, obtained 1,000 to 1,300 days after transplant. All receptors derive from a human patient who received an intestinal transplant, so some T cells may come from the graft donor.

The chain recombines TRBV7-2 with TRBJ1-2, with a possible D match to TRBD1 (5 bases). V lost 1 base and J 7 bases, leaving 10 bases between the germline ends. The germline CDR1 and CDR2 sequences are SGHTA and FQGNSA. The CDR3 is 13 residues long. The CDR3 DNA reads TGTGCCAGCAGCTTAGAGGGGTTCGCTGGCTACACCTTC. Translating it yields CASSLEGFAGYTF.

The V call is TRBV28, the J call TRBJ1-2; D is unclear. Trimming took 1 base from V and 4 from J, leaving 13 bases between them. This CDR3 is built from 15 residues. From germline, CDR1 is MDHEN and CDR2 SYDVKM. CDR3 protein: CASSLYPTVTYGYTF. The CDR3 nucleotides are TGTGCCAGCAGTTTATACCCGACTGTGACCTATGGCTACACCTTC.

This clone was counted between two and nine times. This chain connects TRBV14 to TRBJ2-7, with TRBD1 identical over 7 bases. Trimming cost V 0 bases and J 6 bases; bases outside gene matches: 8. CDR1 SGHDN and CDR2 FVKESK come from the germline V gene. The CDR3 contains 15 residues. The CDR3 sequence: CASSQEYRGNGEQYF. CDR3 bases: TGTGCCAGCAGCCAAGAGTACAGGGGCAATGGCGAGCAGTACTTC.

This chain connects TRBV30 to TRBJ2-7; the D gene could be TRBD1 or TRBD2 (5 bases each). Germline CDR1 is GTSNPN and CDR2 is SVGIG (reference sequence). The germline V and J ends were trimmed by 3 bases and 5 bases, with 17 bases remaining between them. This CDR3 region has 14 residues. The CDR3 loop is CAWRWGRDSDEQYF. As DNA, the CDR3 is TGTGCCTGGAGATGGGGCAGGGATAGCGACGAGCAGTACTTC.

This chain links TRBV6-4 with TRBJ2-1; 9 positions match TRBD2. Germline loops: CDR1 MRHNA, CDR2 SNTAGT. The CDR3 is 15 amino acids. With V trimmed by 4 bases and J by 7 bases, 8 bases remained unmatched. CDR3 sequence: CASSVTAGGANEQFF. The DNA for the CDR3 is TGTGCCAGCAGTGTTACTGCGGGGGGGGCGAATGAGCAGTTCTTC.

This clone was picked up one time. This chain links TRBV11-2 with TRBJ2-3, with D unresolved. The germline CDR1 and CDR2 sequences are SGHAT and FQNNGV. CDR3 size: 16 residues. V lost 5 bases and J 3 bases, leaving 18 bases between the germline ends. CDR3 bases: TGTGCCAGCAGCCCCACTCTTGCCCTAGGGACAGATACGCAGTATTTT. It codes for CASSPTLALGTDTQYF.